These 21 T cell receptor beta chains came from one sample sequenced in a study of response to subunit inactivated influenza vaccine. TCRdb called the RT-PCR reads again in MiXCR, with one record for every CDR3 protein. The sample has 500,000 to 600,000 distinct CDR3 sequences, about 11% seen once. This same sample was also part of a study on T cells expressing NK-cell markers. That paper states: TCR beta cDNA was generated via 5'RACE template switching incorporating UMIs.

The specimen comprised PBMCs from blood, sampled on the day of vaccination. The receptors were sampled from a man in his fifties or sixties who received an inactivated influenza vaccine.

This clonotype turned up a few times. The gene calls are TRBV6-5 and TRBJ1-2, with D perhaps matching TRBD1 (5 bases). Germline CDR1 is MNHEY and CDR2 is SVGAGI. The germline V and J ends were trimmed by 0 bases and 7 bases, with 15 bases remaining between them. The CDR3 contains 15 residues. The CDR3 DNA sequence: TGTGCCAGCAGTTACTCGCAGGGTAATATCGGTGGCTACACCTTC. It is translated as CASSYSQGNIGGYTF.

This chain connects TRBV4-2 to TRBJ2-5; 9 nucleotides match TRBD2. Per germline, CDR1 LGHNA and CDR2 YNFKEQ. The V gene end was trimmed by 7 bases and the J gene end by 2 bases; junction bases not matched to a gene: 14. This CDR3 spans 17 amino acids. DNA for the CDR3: TGTGCCAGCAAGTTAGGGGTAGCGGGGGACCATCAAGAGACCCAGTACTTC. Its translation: CASKLGVAGDHQETQYF.

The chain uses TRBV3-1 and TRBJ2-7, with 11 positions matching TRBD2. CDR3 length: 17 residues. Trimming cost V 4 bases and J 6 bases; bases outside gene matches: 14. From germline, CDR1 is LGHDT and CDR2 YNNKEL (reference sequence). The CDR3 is CASSPRFLAGGRSEQYF. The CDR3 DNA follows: TGTGCCAGCAGCCCACGCTTCTTAGCGGGAGGGCGATCCGAGCAGTACTTC.

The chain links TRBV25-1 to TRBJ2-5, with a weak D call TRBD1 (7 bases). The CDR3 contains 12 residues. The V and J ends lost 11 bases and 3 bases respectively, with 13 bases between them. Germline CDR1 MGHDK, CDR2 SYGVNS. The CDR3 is CAGGTDEETQYF. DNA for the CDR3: TGTGCCGGGGGGACAGATGAAGAGACCCAGTACTTC.

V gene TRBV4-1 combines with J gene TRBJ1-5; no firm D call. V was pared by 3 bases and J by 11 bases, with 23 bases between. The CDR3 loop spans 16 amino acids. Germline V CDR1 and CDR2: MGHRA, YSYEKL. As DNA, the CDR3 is TGCGCCAGCAGCCACCCGGCCCGGGCCACCGAGGAGGCCCAGCATTTT. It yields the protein CASSHPARATEEAQHF.

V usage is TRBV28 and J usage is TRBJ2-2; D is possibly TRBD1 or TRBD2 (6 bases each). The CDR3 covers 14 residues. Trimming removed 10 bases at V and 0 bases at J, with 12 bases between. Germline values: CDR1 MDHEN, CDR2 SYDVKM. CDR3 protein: CAIGRGPNTGELFF. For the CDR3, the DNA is TGTGCCATCGGACGGGGGCCGAACACCGGGGAGCTGTTTTTT.

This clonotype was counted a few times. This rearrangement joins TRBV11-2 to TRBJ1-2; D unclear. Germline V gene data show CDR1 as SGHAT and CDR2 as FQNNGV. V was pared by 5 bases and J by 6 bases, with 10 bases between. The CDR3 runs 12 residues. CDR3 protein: CASSHRENGYTF. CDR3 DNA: TGTGCCAGCAGCCATAGGGAGAATGGCTACACCTTC. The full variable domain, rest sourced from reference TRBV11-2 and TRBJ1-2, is EAGVAQSPRYKIIEKRQSVAFWCNPISGHATLYWYQQILGQGPKLLIQFQNNGVVDDSQLPKDRFSAERLKGVDSTLKIQPAKLEDSAVYLCASSHRENGYTFGSGTRLTVV.

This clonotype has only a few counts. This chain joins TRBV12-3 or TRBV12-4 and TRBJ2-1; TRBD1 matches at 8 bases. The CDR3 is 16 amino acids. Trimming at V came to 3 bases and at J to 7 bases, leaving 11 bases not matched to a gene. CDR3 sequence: CASSFMMRQGLNEQFF. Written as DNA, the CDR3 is TGTGCCAGCAGTTTTATGATGCGACAGGGGCTAAATGAGCAGTTCTTC.

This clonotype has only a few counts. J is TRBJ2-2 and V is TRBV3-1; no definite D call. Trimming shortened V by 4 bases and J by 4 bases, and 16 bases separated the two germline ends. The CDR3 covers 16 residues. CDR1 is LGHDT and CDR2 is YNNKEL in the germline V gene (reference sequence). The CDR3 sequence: CASSPPVGPGTGELFF. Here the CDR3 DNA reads TGTGCCAGCAGCCCCCCCGTAGGCCCTGGCACCGGGGAGCTGTTTTTT.

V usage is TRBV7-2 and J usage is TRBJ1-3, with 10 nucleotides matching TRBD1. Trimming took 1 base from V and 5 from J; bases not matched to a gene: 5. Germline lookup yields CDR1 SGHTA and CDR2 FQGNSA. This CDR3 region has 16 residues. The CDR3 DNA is TGTGCCAGCAGCTTAGTAGAGGGACAGGGGAGAAACACCATATATTTT. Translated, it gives CASSLVEGQGRNTIYF.

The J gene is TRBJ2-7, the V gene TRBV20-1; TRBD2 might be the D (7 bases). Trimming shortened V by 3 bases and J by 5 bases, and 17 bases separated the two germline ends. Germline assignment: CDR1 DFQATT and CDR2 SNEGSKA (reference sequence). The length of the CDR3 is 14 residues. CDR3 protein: CSARGRENRDEQYF. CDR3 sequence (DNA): TGCAGTGCTAGGGGGAGGGAAAACAGGGACGAGCAGTACTTC.

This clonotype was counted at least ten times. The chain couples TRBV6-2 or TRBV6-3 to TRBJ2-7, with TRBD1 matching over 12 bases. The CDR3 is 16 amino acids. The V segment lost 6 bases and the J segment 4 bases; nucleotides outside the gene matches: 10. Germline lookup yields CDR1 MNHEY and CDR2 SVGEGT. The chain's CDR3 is CASRPGQGALRYEQYF. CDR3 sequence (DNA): TGTGCCAGCAGACCGGGACAGGGGGCCCTAAGGTACGAGCAGTACTTC.

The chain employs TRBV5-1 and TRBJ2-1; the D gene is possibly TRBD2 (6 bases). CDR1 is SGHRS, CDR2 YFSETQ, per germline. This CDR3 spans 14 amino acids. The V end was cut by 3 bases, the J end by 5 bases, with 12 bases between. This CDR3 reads CASSSHAGNNEQFF. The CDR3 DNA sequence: TGCGCCAGCAGCTCCCACGCGGGGAACAATGAGCAGTTCTTC.

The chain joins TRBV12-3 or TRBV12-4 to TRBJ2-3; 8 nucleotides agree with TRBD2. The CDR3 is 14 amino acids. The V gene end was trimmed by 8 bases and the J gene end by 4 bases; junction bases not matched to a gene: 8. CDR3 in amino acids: CASGSGGSADTQYF. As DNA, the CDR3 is TGTGCCAGCGGAAGCGGGGGCTCCGCAGATACGCAGTATTTT.

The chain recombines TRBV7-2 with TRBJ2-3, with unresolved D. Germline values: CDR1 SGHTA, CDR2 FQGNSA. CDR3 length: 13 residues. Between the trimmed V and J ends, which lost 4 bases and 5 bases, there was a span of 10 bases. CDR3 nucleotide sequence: TGTGCCAGCAGCTCGAATCGACTAGATACGCAGTATTTT. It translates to CASSSNRLDTQYF.

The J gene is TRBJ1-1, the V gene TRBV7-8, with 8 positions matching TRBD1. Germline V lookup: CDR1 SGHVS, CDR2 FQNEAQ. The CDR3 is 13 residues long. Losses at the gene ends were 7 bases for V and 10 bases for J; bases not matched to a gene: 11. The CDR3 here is CASIPRGTGPAFF. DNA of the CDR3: TGTGCCAGCATCCCGCGGGGGACAGGCCCAGCTTTCTTT.

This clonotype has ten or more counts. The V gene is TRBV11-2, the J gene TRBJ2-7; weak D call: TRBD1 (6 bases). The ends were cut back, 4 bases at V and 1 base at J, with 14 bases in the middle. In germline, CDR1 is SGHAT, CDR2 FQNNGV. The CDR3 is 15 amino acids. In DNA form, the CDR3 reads TGTGCCAGCAGCTCTTACGATACAGGGTCCTACGAGCAGTACTTC. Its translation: CASSSYDTGSYEQYF.

DNA for the CDR3: TGTGCCAGCAGCTACTCCGGGACCAGGCGGACCTACGAGCAGTACTTC. Amino acids: CASSYSGTRRTYEQYF. The genes are TRBV7-9 and TRBJ2-7, with D possibly being TRBD1 or TRBD2 (5 bases each). Per the germline V gene, CDR1 is SEHNR and CDR2 is FQNEAQ (reference sequence). Trimming left V 4 bases short and J 2 bases short, with 18 bases between. The CDR3 length is 16 residues.

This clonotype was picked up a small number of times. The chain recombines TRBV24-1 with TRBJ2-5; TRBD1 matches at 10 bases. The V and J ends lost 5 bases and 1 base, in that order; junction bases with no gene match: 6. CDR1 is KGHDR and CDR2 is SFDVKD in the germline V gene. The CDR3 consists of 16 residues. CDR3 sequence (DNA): TGTGCCACCAGTGCCACCGGGACAGGGGCCCAAGAGACCCAGTACTTC. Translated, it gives CATSATGTGAQETQYF.

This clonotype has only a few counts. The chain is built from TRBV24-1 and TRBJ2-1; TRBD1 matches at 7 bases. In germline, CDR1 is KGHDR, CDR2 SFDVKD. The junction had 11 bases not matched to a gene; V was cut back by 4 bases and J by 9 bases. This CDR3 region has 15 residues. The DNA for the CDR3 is TGTGCCACCAGTGACTTGAGAGGGGGCCACAGTGAGCAGTTCTTC. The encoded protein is CATSDLRGGHSEQFF.

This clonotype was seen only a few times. The CDR3 coding sequence is TGTGCCAGCAGCGCCCGGACTAGCGCCTACGGTACGCAGTATTTT. Its translation: CASSARTSAYGTQYF. The chain uses TRBV7-2 and TRBJ2-3; TRBD2 agrees at 9 bases. Germline lookup yields CDR1 SGHTA and CDR2 FQGNSA. With 5 bases clipped from V and 8 bases from J, the junction kept 11 bases outside the gene matches. The CDR3 has 15 amino acids.